This T cell receptor beta chain was identified during a study of vaccination effects on CD4 cells after COVID-19 (dated by TCRdb to about 2022). In the study overall: To identify antigen-specific CD4+ T cell clonotypes by their expansion, the ViraFEST assay first stimulated PBMC with viral peptide pools and then applied TCR sequencing. Over 1.5 million PBMC per well were cultured with approximately 10 ug/ml peptides in IMDM containing 5% human AB serum, approximately 9.9 IU/ml IL-2 and gentamicin. A total of nine to ten COVID-19 convalescent patients and a few SARS-CoV-2-naive healthy vaccine recipients were included in the full study. Each participant got two doses of an mRNA SARS-CoV-2 vaccine, either BNT162b2 or mRNA-1273. In the study, cultures from other donors were sequenced using the Oncomine TCR Beta short-read assay on an Illumina iSeq 100. SARS-CoV-2 spike-specific CD4+ TCR repertoires were compared before and after mRNA vaccination in COVID-19 convalescent patients and in infection-naive vaccine recipients.

This clone appeared a single time. Its antigen has not been determined. Base qualities are not recorded, but no much larger clone differs from it by a single base. After 10 days of culture, CD4+ T cells were isolated with the EasySep CD4+ T cell isolation kit. The absence of prior SARS-CoV-2 infection in healthy vaccine recipients was confirmed by negative nucleocapsid antibodies before and after vaccination. On days 3 and 7, half of the culture medium was replaced with fresh IL-2-containing medium. Unless noted otherwise, every peptide stimulation condition was grown in triplicate wells. PBMC were separated from whole blood using Ficoll-Paque Plus gradient centrifugation and were then either cryopreserved at -140C or used fresh. Genomic DNA was extracted from cultured CD4+ T cells with the QIAamp micro DNA kit. The library came from the immunoSEQ multiplex PCR assay. TCR beta CDR3 sequencing was performed on DNA from the cultured, isolated CD4+ T cells. The published analysis was carried out like this. The analysis removed non-productive TCR sequences, trimmed reads to the CDR3 region, and retained only CDR3s that were 7 or more amino acids long. Antigen-specific clonotypes were identified with the MANAFEST web app by comparing expansion in peptide wells against reference cultures. For clones to be considered positive, expansion at FDR<0.05 versus reference and all other wells, an odds ratio above 5, and a frequency above 0.1% in two replicate wells were required. A clonotype was called cross-reactive if it was significantly expanded both in SARS-CoV-2 spike wells and in at least one common cold coronavirus spike condition. CDR3 similarity was assessed by Levenshtein distance using the stringdist R package, and unrooted trees were constructed with ape in R 3.6.1. TCRdb holds this immuneACCESS table with in-frame rearrangements only. Some clones are missing; in checked studies, unresolved V genes explain under half, and the rest has no known cause. That table gives V, J and clone size, and the DNA gave D and trimming. The sample contains around 30,000 clones, 60% to 80% of them found a single time. 9.9% of the sample is held by the ten biggest clonotypes.

Study-level results and caveats: Among healthy vaccine recipients, nearly all vaccine-induced clones were SARS-CoV-2 mono-reactive, and just 1 of 255 was cross-reactive with common cold coronaviruses. The study was limited by a small number of convalescent patients and lacked early post-infection timepoints. Clones induced by infection and clones induced by vaccination both contracted markedly at late timepoints after vaccination, which fits with T cell responses waning over time.

The CDR3 runs 15 amino acids, cysteine and phenylalanine included. Only the CDR3 DNA is retained, 45 bases long and in frame from the first base. V gives up 2 bases and J gives up 1 base, and the segment between their germline ends measures 10 bases. The germline V gene yields SGHRS for CDR1 and YFSETQ for CDR2. The V and J segments used are TRBV5-1 and TRBJ1-5; the D region possibly corresponds to TRBD1 (6 bases align). The receptor comes from a human donor who received a COVID-19 vaccine. Sequenced here: CD4+ T cells from PBMCs cultured without peptide, sampled before COVID-19 vaccination. CDR3 protein: CASSFSGASNQPQHF. The bases read TGCGCCAGCAGCTTTTCAGGGGCAAGCAATCAGCCCCAGCATTTT.